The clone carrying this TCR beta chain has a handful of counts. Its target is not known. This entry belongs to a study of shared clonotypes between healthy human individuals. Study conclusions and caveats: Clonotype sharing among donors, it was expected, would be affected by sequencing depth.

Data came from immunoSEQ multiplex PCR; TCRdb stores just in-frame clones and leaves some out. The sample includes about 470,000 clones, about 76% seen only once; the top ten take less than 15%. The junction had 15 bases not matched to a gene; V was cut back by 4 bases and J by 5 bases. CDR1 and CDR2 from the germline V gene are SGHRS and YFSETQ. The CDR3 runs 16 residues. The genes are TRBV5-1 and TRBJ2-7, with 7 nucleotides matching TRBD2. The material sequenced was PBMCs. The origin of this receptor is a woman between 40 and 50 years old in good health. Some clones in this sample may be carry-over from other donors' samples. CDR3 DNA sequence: TGCGCCAGCAGCCCAACCACTAGCGCCTCCTCTGACGAGCAGTACTTC. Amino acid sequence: CASSPTTSASSDEQYF.